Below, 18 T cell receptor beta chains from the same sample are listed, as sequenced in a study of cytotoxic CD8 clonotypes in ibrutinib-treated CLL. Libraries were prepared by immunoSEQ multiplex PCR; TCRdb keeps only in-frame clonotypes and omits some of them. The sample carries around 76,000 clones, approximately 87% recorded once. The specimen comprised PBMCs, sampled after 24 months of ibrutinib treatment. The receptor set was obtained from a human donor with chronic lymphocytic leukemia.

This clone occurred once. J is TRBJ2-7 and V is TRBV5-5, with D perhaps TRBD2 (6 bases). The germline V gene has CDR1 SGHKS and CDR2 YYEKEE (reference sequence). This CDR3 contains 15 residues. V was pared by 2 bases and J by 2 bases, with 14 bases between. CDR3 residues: CASSLLGGGAYEQYF. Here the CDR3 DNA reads TGTGCCAGCAGCTTACTGGGCGGAGGGGCCTACGAGCAGTACTTC. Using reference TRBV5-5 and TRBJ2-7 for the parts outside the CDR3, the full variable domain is DAGVTQSPTHLIKTRGQQVTLRCSPISGHKSVSWYQQVLGQGPQFIFQYYEKEERGRGNFPDRFSARQFPNYSSELNVNALLLGDSALYLCASSLLGGGAYEQYFGPGTRLTVT.

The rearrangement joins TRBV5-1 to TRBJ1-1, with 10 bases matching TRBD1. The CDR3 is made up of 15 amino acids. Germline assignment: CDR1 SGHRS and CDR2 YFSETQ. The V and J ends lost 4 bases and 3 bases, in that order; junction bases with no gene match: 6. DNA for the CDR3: TGCGCCAGCAGCCTCCCGGGACAGGGGTACACTGAAGCTTTCTTT. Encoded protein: CASSLPGQGYTEAFF.

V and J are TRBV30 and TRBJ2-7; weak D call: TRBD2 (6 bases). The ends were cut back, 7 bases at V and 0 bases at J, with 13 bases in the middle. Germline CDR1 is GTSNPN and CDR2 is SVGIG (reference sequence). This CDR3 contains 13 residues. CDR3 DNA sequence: TGTGCCTCCCTGTCAGCGGGCTCCTACGAGCAGTACTTC. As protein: CASLSAGSYEQYF.

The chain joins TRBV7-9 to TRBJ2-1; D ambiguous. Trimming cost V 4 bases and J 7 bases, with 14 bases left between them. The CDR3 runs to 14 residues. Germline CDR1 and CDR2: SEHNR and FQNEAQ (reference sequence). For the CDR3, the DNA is TGTGCCAGCAGCTCCACGGCCTTCCCTAATGAGCAGTTCTTC. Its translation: CASSSTAFPNEQFF.

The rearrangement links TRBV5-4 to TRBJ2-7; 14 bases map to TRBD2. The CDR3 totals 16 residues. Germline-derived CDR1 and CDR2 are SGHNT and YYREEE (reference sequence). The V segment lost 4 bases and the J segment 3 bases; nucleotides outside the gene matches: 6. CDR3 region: CASSQGLAGANYEQYF. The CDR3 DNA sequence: TGTGCCAGCAGCCAGGGACTAGCGGGAGCTAACTACGAGCAGTACTTC.

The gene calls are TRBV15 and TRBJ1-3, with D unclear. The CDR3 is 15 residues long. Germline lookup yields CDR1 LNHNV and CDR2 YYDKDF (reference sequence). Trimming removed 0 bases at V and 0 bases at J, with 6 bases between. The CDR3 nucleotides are TGTGCCACCAGCAGAGACAGATTCTCTGGAAACACCATATATTTT. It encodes CATSRDRFSGNTIYF.

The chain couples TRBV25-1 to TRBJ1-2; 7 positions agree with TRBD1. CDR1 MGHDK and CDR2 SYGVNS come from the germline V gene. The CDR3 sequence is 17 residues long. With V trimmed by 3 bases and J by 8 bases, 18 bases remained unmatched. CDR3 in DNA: TGTGCCAGCAGTGATGGTTTAGACAGGGCGGCTGCGGGGGGCTACACCTTC. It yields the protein CASSDGLDRAAAGGYTF.

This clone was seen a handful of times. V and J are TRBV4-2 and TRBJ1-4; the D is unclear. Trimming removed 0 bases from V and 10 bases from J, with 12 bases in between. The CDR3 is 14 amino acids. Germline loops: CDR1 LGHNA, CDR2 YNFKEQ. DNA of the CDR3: TGTGCCAGCAGCCAAGAACGGACGAACGGAAAACTGTTTTTT. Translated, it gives CASSQERTNGKLFF.

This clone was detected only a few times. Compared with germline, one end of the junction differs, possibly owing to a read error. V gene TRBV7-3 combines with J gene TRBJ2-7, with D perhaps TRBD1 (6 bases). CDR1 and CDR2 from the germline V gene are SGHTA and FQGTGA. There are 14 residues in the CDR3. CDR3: CASSQETGSYEQYF. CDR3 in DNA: TGCGCCAGCAGCCAAGAGACAGGATCCTACGAGCAGTACTTC.

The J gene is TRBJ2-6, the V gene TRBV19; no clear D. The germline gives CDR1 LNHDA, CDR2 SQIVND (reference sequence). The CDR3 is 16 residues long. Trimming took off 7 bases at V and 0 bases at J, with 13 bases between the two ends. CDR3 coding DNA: TGTGCCAGTACCACTGTAGGTGGCTCTGGGGCCAACGTCCTGACTTTC. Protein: CASTTVGGSGANVLTF.

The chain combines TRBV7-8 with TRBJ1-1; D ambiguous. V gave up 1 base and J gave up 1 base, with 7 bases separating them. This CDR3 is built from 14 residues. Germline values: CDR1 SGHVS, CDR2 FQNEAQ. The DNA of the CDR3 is TGTGCCAGCAGCTTAGGAGCAGGGAACACTGAAGCTTTCTTT. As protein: CASSLGAGNTEAFF.

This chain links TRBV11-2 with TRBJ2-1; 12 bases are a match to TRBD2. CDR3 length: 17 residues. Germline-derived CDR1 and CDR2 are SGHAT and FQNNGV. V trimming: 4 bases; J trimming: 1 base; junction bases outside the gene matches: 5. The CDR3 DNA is TGTGCCAGCAGCTCCACAGGACTAGCGGGATCCTACAATGAGCAGTTCTTC. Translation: CASSSTGLAGSYNEQFF.

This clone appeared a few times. The CDR3 sequence is CAWSTTSGALGEQFF. For the CDR3, the DNA is TGTGCCTGGAGTACAACTAGCGGAGCGCTCGGTGAGCAGTTCTTC. V gene TRBV30 combines with J gene TRBJ2-1; 8 positions match TRBD2. Germline CDR1 is GTSNPN and CDR2 is SVGIG (reference sequence). The V and J ends lost 2 bases and 9 bases, in that order; junction bases with no gene match: 12. The CDR3 consists of 15 residues.

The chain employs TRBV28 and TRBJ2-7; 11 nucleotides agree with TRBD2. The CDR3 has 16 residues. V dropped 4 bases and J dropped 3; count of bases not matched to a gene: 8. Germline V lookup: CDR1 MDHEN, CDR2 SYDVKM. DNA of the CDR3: TGTGCCAGCAGTTCGGCCACTAGCGGGAGTTTCTACGAGCAGTACTTC. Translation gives CASSSATSGSFYEQYF.

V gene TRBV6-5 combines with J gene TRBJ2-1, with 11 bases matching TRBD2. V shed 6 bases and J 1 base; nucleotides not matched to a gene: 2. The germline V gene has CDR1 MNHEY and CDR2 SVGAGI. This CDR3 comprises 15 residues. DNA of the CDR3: TGTGCCAGCAGGCGGACTAGCGGGTCCTACAATGAGCAGTTCTTC. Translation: CASRRTSGSYNEQFF.

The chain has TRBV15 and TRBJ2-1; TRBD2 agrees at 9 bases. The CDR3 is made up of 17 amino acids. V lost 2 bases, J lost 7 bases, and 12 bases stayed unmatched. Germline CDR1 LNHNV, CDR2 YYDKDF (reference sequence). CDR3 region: CATSRSLTSGYQNEQFF. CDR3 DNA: TGTGCCACCAGCAGATCCCTGACTAGCGGTTATCAGAATGAGCAGTTCTTC.

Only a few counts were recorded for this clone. The CDR3 reads CASRADRVRTEAFF. CDR3 in DNA: TGTGCCAGCAGAGCGGACAGGGTTCGCACTGAAGCTTTCTTT. V usage is TRBV6-1 and J usage is TRBJ1-1; 8 bases match TRBD1. Germline V gene sequence: CDR1 MNHNS, CDR2 SASEGT. V shed 6 bases and J 4 bases; nucleotides not matched to a gene: 7. CDR3 length equals 14 residues.

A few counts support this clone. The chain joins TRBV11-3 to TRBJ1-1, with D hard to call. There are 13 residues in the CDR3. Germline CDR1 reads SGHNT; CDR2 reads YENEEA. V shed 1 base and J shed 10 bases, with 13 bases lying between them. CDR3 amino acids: CASSLGPRAGAFF. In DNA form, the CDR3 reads TGTGCCAGCAGCTTAGGCCCACGAGCAGGAGCTTTCTTT.